Listed below are T cell receptor beta chains from one sample, sequenced in a study of CD8 T cells in ankylosing spondylitis. TCRdb reprocessed the 5' RACE reads via MiXCR and lists one record per CDR3 protein. Altogether around 490,000 distinct CDR3 sequences are present, roughly 5.3% being singletons, with the ten largest covering 3% to 4%. The sequenced material came from blood, either unsorted or a sorted T cell fraction (not recorded which). These receptors came from a male donor with ankylosing spondylitis. CDR3s leave out the opening cysteine and the closing phenylalanine or tryptophan. The order of the fields is CDR3 length, J gene, clone size, V gene, CDR3 protein. Clone sizes are given selectively: once, few, many, or a class where the clone is expanded.

cdr3_length: 11; j_call: TRBJ2-5; clone_size: .; v_call: TRBV6-1; cdr3_aa: ASSRVTRETQY
cdr3_length: 14; j_call: TRBJ2-1; clone_size: many; v_call: TRBV7-2; cdr3_aa: ASSFRGHYPYIEQF
cdr3_length: 14; j_call: TRBJ2-1; clone_size: few; v_call: TRBV7-6; cdr3_aa: ASSLVSRSGREEQF
cdr3_length: 14; j_call: TRBJ2-2; clone_size: .; v_call: TRBV5-1; cdr3_aa: ASSGRETGGTGELF
cdr3_length: 12; j_call: TRBJ1-5; clone_size: many; v_call: TRBV4-2; cdr3_aa: ASSQATSNQPQH
cdr3_length: 11; j_call: TRBJ2-3; clone_size: many; v_call: TRBV24-1; cdr3_aa: ATKETASHTQY
cdr3_length: 14; j_call: TRBJ2-1; clone_size: few; v_call: TRBV10-3; cdr3_aa: AISDLTGPSYNEQF
cdr3_length: 13; j_call: TRBJ1-6; clone_size: many; v_call: TRBV7-9; cdr3_aa: ASSLVGPVGAPLH
cdr3_length: 13; j_call: TRBJ2-2; clone_size: many; v_call: TRBV7-2; cdr3_aa: ASTQQPLNTGELF
cdr3_length: 14; j_call: TRBJ2-7; clone_size: many; v_call: TRBV5-1; cdr3_aa: ASSIRDRSASYEQY
cdr3_length: 14; j_call: TRBJ2-2; clone_size: many; v_call: TRBV5-6; cdr3_aa: ASRQLTSGGSGELF
cdr3_length: 12; j_call: TRBJ1-1; clone_size: many; v_call: TRBV6-2/TRBV6-3; cdr3_aa: ASSYGGHNTEAF
cdr3_length: 17; j_call: TRBJ2-7; clone_size: .; v_call: TRBV11-2; cdr3_aa: ASGRHGDRGLRSSYEQY
cdr3_length: 11; j_call: TRBJ1-5; clone_size: few; v_call: TRBV11-2; cdr3_aa: ASSLVSDQPQH
cdr3_length: 13; j_call: TRBJ2-3; clone_size: few; v_call: TRBV20-1; cdr3_aa: SARDLGSLLDTQY
cdr3_length: 12; j_call: TRBJ1-1; clone_size: .; v_call: TRBV11-2; cdr3_aa: ASSPGIMNTEAF
cdr3_length: 16; j_call: TRBJ2-1; clone_size: many; v_call: TRBV7-8; cdr3_aa: ASSLRLAGGLGGYEQF
cdr3_length: 14; j_call: TRBJ1-4; clone_size: many; v_call: TRBV7-9; cdr3_aa: ASSLRTGSRNEKLF
cdr3_length: 14; j_call: TRBJ2-3; clone_size: few; v_call: TRBV7-9; cdr3_aa: ASSLGYLQGRVTQY
cdr3_length: 11; j_call: TRBJ2-5; clone_size: many; v_call: TRBV29-1; cdr3_aa: SVDKTLMETQY
cdr3_length: 10; j_call: TRBJ1-1; clone_size: few; v_call: TRBV7-6; cdr3_aa: ASSSGLSEAF
cdr3_length: 14; j_call: TRBJ2-2; clone_size: many; v_call: TRBV9; cdr3_aa: ASSVGLAGGTGELF
cdr3_length: 14; j_call: TRBJ2-7; clone_size: many; v_call: TRBV12-3/TRBV12-4; cdr3_aa: ASSQTPGQGLGEQY
cdr3_length: 11; j_call: TRBJ2-2; clone_size: many; v_call: TRBV20-1; cdr3_aa: SASRGGTGELF
cdr3_length: 13; j_call: TRBJ2-7; clone_size: many; v_call: TRBV7-2; cdr3_aa: ASSVTGTGSYEQY
cdr3_length: 11; j_call: TRBJ2-7; clone_size: many; v_call: TRBV20-1; cdr3_aa: SASGEGLGEQY
cdr3_length: 14; j_call: TRBJ2-7; clone_size: many; v_call: TRBV6-2/TRBV6-3; cdr3_aa: ASTTIPGRKSYEQY
cdr3_length: 12; j_call: TRBJ1-2; clone_size: many; v_call: TRBV7-2; cdr3_aa: ASSFAGQDYGYT
cdr3_length: 10; j_call: TRBJ2-7; clone_size: many; v_call: TRBV5-1; cdr3_aa: ASSAGVYEQY